This T cell receptor beta chain was captured by sequencing in a study of T-cell reconstitution after alpha-beta-depleted transplantation in children. Unique molecular identifiers were incorporated during preparation of the TCRbeta library. TCRdb passed the PCR reads through MiXCR, listing each CDR3 protein once. The repertoire holds approximately 390,000 distinct CDR3 sequences, with around 9.9% as singletons. This clonotype was counted many times. Germline CDR1 and CDR2: SGHKS and YYEKEE (reference sequence). Trimming took off 1 base at V and 8 bases at J, with 10 bases between the two ends. The CDR3 is made up of 13 amino acids.

The clonotype originates from a human donor who donated a stem cell graft to a child with acute myeloid leukemia. This chain uses TRBV5-5 with TRBJ2-1; the D gene is possibly TRBD2 (5 bases). This material consisted of PBMCs from the stem cell graft donor, taken from the stem cell graft. In nucleotides, the CDR3 is TGTGCCAGCAGCTTGAGTAGCGTCCATGAGCAGTTCTTC. Amino acids: CASSLSSVHEQFF. The whole variable domain, filled in from reference TRBV5-5 and TRBJ2-1, reads DAGVTQSPTHLIKTRGQQVTLRCSPISGHKSVSWYQQVLGQGPQFIFQYYEKEERGRGNFPDRFSARQFPNYSSELNVNALLLGDSALYLCASSLSSVHEQFFGPGTRLTVL.